This TCR beta chain was identified in a study of blood T cell repertoires in COVID-19 (dated by TCRdb to the early 2020s). Concerning the study at large: The collaborator samples originated in the United States, Italy and Spain and spanned the acute and convalescent phases of COVID-19. Nearly every sample came with metadata listing a de-identified subject ID, COVID-19 status, age in years and sex. Subjects who had been exposed to COVID-19, were actively infected with it, or had recovered from it provided the deeply sampled blood TCRbeta repertoires that made up the dataset. Samples came from the ongoing ImmuneRACE study (first 160 participants) plus 1,254 subjects from 6 global collaborators. The prospective study material was composed of cDNA or gDNA derived from T cells, B-cell-depleted T cells, or PBMCs. HLA class I and class II types, where available, came from metadata supplied by the sample provider rather than from assay-based typing. The repertoires were released in a freely available public database intended as a resource for research on the immune response to SARS-CoV-2.

The CDR3 has 16 amino acids, counting the end cysteine and phenylalanine. The CDR3 DNA has 48 bases and is translated from base 1. CDR1 LNHDA and CDR2 SQIVND are derived from the germline V gene (reference sequence). Trimming accounts for 5 bases at V and 1 base at J, while the number of junction bases matched to no gene is 5. The immunoSEQ Assay, a bias-controlled multiplex PCR, was used to amplify TCRbeta CDR3 regions from genomic DNA. In the original analysis: Nucleated cell counts per sample were estimated from amplification of reference gene primers within the assay. Sequence reads were collapsed and filtered to measure the absolute abundance of every unique TCRbeta CDR3 rearrangement. Productive Simpson clonality was computed per sample as the square root of Simpson's diversity index over productive rearrangements. The source is immuneACCESS, and TCRdb retained only in-frame sequences with V and J called. Part of the clones is not carried over; for the studies checked, unresolved V genes explain less than half of this, and the remainder is unexplained. For V, J and clone size, that table is used; D and trimming come from the DNA. The sample includes over 350,000 clones, with more than 85% observed a single time. Over 0.7% of the sample belongs to the ten largest clones.

Beyond this particular receptor, the publication reports: The quantity of clinical and demographic metadata differed by source and by participant and was supplied without curation.

Enrolling through a virtual design, the prospective study's participants ranged in age from about 18 to 89 years and lived across 20 to 30 United States geographic areas. Cohort assignment in the prospective study relied on participant-reported clinical history from a screening survey and a study questionnaire. Exposed participants were defined as having been in contact with someone with a PCR-confirmed or clinician-diagnosed COVID-19 case within 2 weeks of study entry. Each participant in the prospective study had whole blood, serum and a nasopharyngeal or oropharyngeal swab collected by mobile phlebotomists. Over a 2-month period, participants in the prospective study had the option of providing additional blood draws and questionnaires. Before DNA extraction, prospective study blood samples were shipped either frozen or at room temperature. Comment on this clone: The antigen it recognizes is unknown. No much larger clone is present one base from it, and per-base qualities are unavailable.

This clonotype originated in a woman aged 40 to 49 who had been exposed to COVID-19. Sequenced sample: PBMCs or T cells enriched from blood (not recorded which). The sequence links TRBV19 to TRBJ2-5; 12 bases in the junction line up with TRBD2. This receptor has the CDR3 CASSVTSGGIQETQYF. The nucleotides are TGTGCCAGTAGTGTCACTAGCGGGGGGATCCAAGAGACCCAGTACTTC. The full variable domain, completed from the reference TRBV19 and TRBJ2-5 proteins outside the CDR3, reads DGGITQSPKYLFRKEGQNVTLSCEQNLNHDAMYWYRQDPGQGLRLIYYSQIVNDFQKGDIAEGYSVSREKKESFPLTVTSAQKNPTAFYLCASSVTSGGIQETQYFGPGTRLLVL.